The clone carrying this T cell receptor beta chain appeared once. The antigen is unknown. Both 60 Vbeta primers and 13 Jbeta primers went into the PCR. Methods used by the authors: Tens of millions of unique TCR beta chains, roughly 10 million shared, were counted in a later analysis. Assay: immunoSEQ multiplex PCR; the TCRdb copy retains only in-frame clones and omits some. The V and J calls and clone size are taken from that table; D and trimming were inferred from the DNA. Of some 150,000 clones listed, 70% were seen once; the top ten hold 2.1%. Unrecorded immune exposures were likely, despite nominal health at sampling. This record comes from a study of cytomegalovirus exposure and HLA in healthy donors. Study observations and caveats: A later analysis by the authors found several of the most significant clusters apparently linked to common viral pathogens. Later analysis associated a missense DCLRE1C variant with TCR beta V- and J-gene trimming.

V was shortened by 2 bases and J by 0 bases, with 4 bases between the two germline ends. Germline loops: CDR1 KGHSH, CDR2 LQKENI. This CDR3 has 13 amino acids. The origin of this receptor is a woman aged 55-70 years in good health and CMV-seropositive. Sequences were obtained from PBMCs. V usage is TRBV18 and J usage is TRBJ2-5, with D unresolved. CDR3 protein: CASSPFNQETQYF. CDR3 nucleotide sequence: TGTGCCAGCTCACCATTTAACCAAGAGACCCAGTACTTC.